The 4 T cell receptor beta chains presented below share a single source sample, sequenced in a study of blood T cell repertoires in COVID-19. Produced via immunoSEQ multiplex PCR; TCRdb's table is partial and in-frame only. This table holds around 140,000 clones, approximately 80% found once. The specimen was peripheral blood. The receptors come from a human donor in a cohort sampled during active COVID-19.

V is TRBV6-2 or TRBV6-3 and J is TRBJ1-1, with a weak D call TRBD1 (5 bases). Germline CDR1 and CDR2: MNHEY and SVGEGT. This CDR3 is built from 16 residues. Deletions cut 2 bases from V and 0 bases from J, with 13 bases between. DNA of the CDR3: TGTGCCAGCAGTTACCCCGACGGGGGAGTGAACACTGAAGCTTTCTTT. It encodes CASSYPDGGVNTEAFF.

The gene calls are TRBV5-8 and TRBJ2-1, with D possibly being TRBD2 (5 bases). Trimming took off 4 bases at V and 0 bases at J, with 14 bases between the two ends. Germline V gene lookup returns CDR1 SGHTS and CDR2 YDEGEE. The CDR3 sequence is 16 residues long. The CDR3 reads CASSHSWTHSYNEQFF. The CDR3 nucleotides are TGTGCCAGCAGCCACAGCTGGACTCACTCCTACAATGAGCAGTTCTTC.

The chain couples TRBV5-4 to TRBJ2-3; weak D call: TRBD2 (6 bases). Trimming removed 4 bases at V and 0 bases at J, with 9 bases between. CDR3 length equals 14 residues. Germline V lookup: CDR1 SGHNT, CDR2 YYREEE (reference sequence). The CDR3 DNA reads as TGTGCCAGCAGCCCGGGAGCTAGCACAGATACGCAGTATTTT. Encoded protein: CASSPGASTDTQYF.

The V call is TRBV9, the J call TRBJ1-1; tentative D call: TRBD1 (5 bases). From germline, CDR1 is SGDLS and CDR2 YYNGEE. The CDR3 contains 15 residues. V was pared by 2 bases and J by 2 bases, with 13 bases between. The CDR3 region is CASSVLGGRNTEAFF. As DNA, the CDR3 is TGTGCCAGCAGCGTTTTGGGGGGACGAAACACTGAAGCTTTCTTT.